The T cell receptor beta chain under discussion was sequenced for a study of blood T cell repertoires in COVID-19 (TCRdb year 2020). With regard to the full study: Samples from collaborators originated in the United States, Italy and Spain and spanned both the acute and convalescent phases of COVID-19. The prospective study material was composed of cDNA or gDNA derived from T cells, B-cell-depleted T cells, or PBMCs. Subjects who had been exposed to COVID-19, were actively infected with it, or had recovered from it provided the deeply sampled blood TCRbeta repertoires that made up the dataset. The repertoires were released in a freely available public database meant as a resource for research on the immune response to SARS-CoV-2. Samples came from the ongoing ImmuneRACE study (first 160 participants) plus 1,254 subjects from 6 global collaborators. Nearly every sample came with metadata listing a de-identified subject ID, COVID-19 status, age in years and sex. Where available, HLA class I and class II types were taken from metadata supplied by the sample provider and were not determined by assay-based typing.

Collaborating institutions collected whole blood in K2EDTA tubes following their own protocols. For TCRbeta analysis, collaborator samples were shipped as frozen whole blood, as isolated PBMCs, or as DNA extracted from either sample type. A remark on this clone: Its antigen is still unknown. No base quality values were provided; no much bigger clone lies one nucleotide off.

At the junction V is shortened by 1 base and J by 4 bases, with 10 bases in between. CDR1 SEHNR and CDR2 FQNEAQ are derived from the germline V gene (reference sequence). The CDR3 goes from the cysteine to the phenylalanine over 15 residues. The read is trimmed to its CDR3 DNA, 45 bases read in frame from base 1. Here is what the overall study found, with its caveats: Clinical and demographic metadata were provided uncurated, with the amount varying by source and participant.

The immunoSEQ Assay, a bias-controlled multiplex PCR, was used to amplify TCRbeta CDR3 regions from genomic DNA. The authors' analysis ran thus. The number of nucleated cells in each sample was estimated by amplification of reference gene primers within the assay. To quantify the absolute abundance of each unique TCRbeta CDR3 rearrangement, sequence reads were collapsed and filtered. For each sample, productive Simpson clonality was calculated as the square root of Simpson's diversity index across productive rearrangements. The source is immuneACCESS, and TCRdb retained only in-frame sequences with V and J called. Part of the clones is not carried over; for the studies checked, unresolved V genes explain less than half of this, and the remainder is unexplained. The V and J calls and clone size are taken from that table; D and trimming were inferred from the DNA. This sample is represented by over 250,000 clones; about 82% of them were singletons. Of the sample, 5.1% is held by the ten largest clones.

The clonotype was recovered from a man aged 50 to 59 with active or convalescent COVID-19. This sequence uses TRBV7-9 and TRBJ1-4; matching of 5 bases hints at TRBD1 as the D gene. Sequencing used peripheral blood. The CDR3: CASSLGAGYNEKLFF. The DNA reads as follows: TGTGCCAGCAGCTTAGGGGCAGGGTATAATGAAAAACTGTTTTTT.